The present T cell receptor beta chain was sequenced within a study of blood T cell repertoires in COVID-19. Study background: Whether acute or convalescent, the COVID-19 samples came from the United States, Italy and Spain.

This clone was seen more than once but under ten times. Profiling relied on immunoSEQ multiplex PCR, and the TCRdb table lists in-frame clones only, not all of them. The data hold about 120,000 clones, with 80% observed a single time. There are 14 residues in the CDR3. Trimming left V 3 bases short and J 0 bases short, with 9 bases between. Germline lookup yields CDR1 MNHEY and CDR2 SMNVEV (reference sequence). The clonotype originates from a man in his fifties or sixties with active or convalescent COVID-19. The source material was peripheral blood. The rearrangement joins TRBV27 to TRBJ2-7, with D perhaps matching TRBD2 (6 bases). CDR3: CASSFGGSSYEQYF. In DNA, the CDR3 is TGTGCCAGCAGTTTTGGAGGGAGCTCCTACGAGCAGTACTTC.